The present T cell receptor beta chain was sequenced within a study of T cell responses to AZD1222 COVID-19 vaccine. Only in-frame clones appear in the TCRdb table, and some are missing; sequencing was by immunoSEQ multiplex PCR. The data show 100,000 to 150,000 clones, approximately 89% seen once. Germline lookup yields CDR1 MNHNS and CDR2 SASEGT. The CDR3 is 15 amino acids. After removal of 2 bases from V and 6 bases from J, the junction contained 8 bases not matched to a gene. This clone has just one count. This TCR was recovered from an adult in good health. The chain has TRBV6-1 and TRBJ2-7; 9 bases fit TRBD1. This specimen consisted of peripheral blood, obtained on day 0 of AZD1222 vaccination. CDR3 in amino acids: CASSEIGGTGTEQYF. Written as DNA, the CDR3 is TGTGCCAGCAGTGAAATTGGTGGGACAGGGACCGAGCAGTACTTC.